This T cell receptor (beta chain) emerged from a study of early T cells in non-severe SARS-CoV-2 infection. The overall study: Unsorted whole blood bulk RNA was sequenced, with unpaired chains.

This clonotype ranks as medium-sized. Trimming shortened V by 2 bases and J by 5 bases, and 4 bases separated the two germline ends. Germline assignment: CDR1 SEHNR and CDR2 FQNEAQ (reference sequence). The CDR3 runs 12 residues. The TCR library protocol was used to attach unique molecular identifiers. These identifiers were attached to individual cDNA molecules. TCRdb called the 5' RACE reads again in MiXCR, with one record for every CDR3 protein. The sample comprises about 56,000 distinct CDR3 sequences, around 16% of which are singletons, and about 4% rests with the top ten. This specimen consisted of whole blood, obtained at baseline. This TCR derives from an adult who was a healthcare worker with PCR-confirmed SARS-CoV-2 infection or an uninfected control (not recorded which). The chain is built from TRBV7-9 and TRBJ2-4; D uncertain. CDR3 protein: CASSLSENIQYF. In DNA form, the CDR3 reads TGTGCCAGCAGCTTATCGGAAAACATTCAGTACTTC.